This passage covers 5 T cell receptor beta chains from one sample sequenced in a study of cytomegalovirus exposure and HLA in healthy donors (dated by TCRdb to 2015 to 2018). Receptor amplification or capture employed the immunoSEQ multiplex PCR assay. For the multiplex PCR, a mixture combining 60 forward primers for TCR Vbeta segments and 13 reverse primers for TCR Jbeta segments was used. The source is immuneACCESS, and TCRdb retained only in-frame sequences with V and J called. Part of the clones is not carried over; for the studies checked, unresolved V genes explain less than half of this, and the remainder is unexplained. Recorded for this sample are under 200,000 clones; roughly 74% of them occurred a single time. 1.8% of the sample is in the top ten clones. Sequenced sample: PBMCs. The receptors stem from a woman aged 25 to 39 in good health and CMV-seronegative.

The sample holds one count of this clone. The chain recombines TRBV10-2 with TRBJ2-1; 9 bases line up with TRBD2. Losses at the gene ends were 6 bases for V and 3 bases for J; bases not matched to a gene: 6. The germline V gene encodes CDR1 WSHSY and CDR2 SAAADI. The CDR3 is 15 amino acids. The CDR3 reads CASRYTSGFYNEQFF. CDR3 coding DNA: TGCGCCAGCAGGTATACTAGCGGGTTCTACAATGAGCAGTTCTTC.

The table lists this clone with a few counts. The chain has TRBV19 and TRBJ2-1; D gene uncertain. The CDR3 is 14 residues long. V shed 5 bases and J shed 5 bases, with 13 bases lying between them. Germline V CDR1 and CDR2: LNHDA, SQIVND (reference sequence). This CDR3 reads CASSWYPPNNEQFF. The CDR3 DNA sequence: TGTGCCAGTAGTTGGTATCCCCCTAACAATGAGCAGTTCTTC.

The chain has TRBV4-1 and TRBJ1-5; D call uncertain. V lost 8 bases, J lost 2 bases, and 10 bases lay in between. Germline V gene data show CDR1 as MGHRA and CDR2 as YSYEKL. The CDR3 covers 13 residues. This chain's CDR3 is CASAGAGNQPQHF. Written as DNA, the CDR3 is TGCGCCAGCGCGGGAGCCGGCAATCAGCCCCAGCATTTT.

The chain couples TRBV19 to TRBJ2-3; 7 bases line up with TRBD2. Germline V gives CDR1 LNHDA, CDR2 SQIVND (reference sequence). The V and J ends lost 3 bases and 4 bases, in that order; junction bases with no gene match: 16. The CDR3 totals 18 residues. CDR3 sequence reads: CASSMGLPSVGFPDTQYF. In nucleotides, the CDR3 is TGTGCCAGTAGTATGGGACTACCATCAGTGGGCTTTCCAGATACGCAGTATTTT.

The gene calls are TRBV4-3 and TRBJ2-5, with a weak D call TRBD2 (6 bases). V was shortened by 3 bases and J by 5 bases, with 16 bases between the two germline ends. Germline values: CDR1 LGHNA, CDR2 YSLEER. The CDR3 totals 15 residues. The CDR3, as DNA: TGCGCCAGCAGCCATCGCGCGGGACGTTGGGAGACCCAGTACTTC. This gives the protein CASSHRAGRWETQYF.